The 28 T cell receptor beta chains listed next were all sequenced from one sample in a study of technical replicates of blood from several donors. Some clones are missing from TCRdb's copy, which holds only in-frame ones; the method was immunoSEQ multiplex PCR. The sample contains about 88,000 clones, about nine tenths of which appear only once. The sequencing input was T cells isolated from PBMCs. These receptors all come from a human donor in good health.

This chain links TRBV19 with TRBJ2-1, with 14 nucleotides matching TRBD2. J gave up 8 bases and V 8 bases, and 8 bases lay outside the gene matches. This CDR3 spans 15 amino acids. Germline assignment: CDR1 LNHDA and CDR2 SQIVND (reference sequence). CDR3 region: CASGRGLAGDHEQFF. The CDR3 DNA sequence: TGTGCCAGTGGGCGGGGACTAGCGGGAGACCATGAGCAGTTCTTC.

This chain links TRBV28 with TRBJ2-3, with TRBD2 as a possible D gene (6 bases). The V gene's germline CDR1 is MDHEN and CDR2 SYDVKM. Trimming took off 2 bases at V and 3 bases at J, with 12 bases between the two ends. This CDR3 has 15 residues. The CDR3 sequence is CASSLGPGRTDTQYF. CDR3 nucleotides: TGTGCCAGCAGTTTAGGCCCCGGGAGAACAGATACGCAGTATTTT.

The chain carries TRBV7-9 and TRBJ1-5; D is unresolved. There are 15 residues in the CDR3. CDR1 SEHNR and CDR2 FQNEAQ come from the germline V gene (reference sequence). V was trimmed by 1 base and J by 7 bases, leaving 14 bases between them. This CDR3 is CASSLGRAGGQPQHF. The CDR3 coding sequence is TGTGCCAGCAGCTTAGGGCGGGCCGGAGGCCAGCCCCAGCATTTT.

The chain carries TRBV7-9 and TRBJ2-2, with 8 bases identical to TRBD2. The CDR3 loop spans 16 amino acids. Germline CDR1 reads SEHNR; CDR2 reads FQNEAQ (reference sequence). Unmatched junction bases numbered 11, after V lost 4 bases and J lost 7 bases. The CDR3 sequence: CASSSAPTREGGELFF. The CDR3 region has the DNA TGTGCCAGCAGCTCCGCCCCGACCCGGGAGGGCGGGGAGCTGTTTTTT.

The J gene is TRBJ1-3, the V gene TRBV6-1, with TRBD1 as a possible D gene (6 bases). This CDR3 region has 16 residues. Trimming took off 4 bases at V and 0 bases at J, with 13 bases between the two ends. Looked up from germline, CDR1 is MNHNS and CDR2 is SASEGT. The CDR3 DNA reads TGTGCCAGCAGTGGGGCACAGGGTGTCTCTGGAAACACCATATATTTT. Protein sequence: CASSGAQGVSGNTIYF.

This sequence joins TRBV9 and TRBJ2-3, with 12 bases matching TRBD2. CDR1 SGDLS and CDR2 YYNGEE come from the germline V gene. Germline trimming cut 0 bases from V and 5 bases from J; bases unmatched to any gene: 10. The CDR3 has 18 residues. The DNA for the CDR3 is TGTGCCAGCAGCGTAGGGAGCACTAGCGGGGGGCTGGGAGATACGCAGTATTTT. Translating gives CASSVGSTSGGLGDTQYF.

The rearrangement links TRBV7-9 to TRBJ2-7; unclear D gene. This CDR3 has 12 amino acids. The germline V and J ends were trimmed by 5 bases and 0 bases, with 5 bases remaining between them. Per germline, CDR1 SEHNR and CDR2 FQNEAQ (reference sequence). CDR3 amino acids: CASSLSSYEQYF. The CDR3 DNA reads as TGTGCCAGCAGCCTCAGCTCCTACGAGCAGTACTTC.

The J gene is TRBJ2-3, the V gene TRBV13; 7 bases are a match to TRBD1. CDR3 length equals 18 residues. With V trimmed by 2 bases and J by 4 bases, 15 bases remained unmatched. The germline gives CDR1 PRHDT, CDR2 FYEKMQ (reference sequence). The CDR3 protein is CASSLFASGTEKADTQYF. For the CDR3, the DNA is TGTGCCAGCAGCTTATTTGCGTCCGGGACAGAAAAAGCAGATACGCAGTATTTT. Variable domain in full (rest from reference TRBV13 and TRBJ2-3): AAGVIQSPRHLIKEKRETATLKCYPIPRHDTVYWYQQGPGQDPQFLISFYEKMQSDKGSIPDRFSAQQFSDYHSELNMSSLELGDSALYFCASSLFASGTEKADTQYFGPGTRLTVL.

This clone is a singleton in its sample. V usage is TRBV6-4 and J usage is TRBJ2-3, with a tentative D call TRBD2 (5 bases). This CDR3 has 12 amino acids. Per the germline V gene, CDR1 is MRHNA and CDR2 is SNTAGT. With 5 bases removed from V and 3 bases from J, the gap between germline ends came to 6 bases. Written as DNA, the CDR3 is TGTGCCAGCAGTACGGGGACAGATACGCAGTATTTT. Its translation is CASSTGTDTQYF.

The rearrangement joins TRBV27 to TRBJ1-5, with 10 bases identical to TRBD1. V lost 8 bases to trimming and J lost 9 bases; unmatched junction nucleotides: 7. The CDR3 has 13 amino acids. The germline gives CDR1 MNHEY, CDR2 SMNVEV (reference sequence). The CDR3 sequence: CASGGQGFLPQHF. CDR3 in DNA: TGTGCCAGCGGGGGACAGGGGTTTTTGCCCCAGCATTTT.

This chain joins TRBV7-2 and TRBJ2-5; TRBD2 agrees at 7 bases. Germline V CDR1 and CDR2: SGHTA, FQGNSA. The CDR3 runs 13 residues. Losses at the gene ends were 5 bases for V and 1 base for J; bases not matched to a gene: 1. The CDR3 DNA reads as TGTGCCAGCAGCCGCGGGGGCCAAGAGACCCAGTACTTC. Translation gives CASSRGGQETQYF.

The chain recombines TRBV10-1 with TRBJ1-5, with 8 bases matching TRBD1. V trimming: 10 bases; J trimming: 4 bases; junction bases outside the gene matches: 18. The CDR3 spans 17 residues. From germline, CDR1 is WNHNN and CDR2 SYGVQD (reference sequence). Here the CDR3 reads CATLDVDRASLNQPQHF. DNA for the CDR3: TGCGCCACCCTAGATGTGGACAGGGCGTCCTTAAATCAGCCCCAGCATTTT.

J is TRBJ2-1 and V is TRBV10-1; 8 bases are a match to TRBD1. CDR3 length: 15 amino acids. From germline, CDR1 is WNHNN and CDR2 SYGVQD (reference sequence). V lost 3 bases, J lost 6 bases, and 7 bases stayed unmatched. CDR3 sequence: CASSDRTGTGNEQFF. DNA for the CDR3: TGCGCCAGCAGTGACAGGACAGGGACCGGCAATGAGCAGTTCTTC.

CDR3 in DNA: TGTGCCAGCAGTTTTCGCCGGACTAGTGGGGAGACCCAGTACTTC. It specifies CASSFRRTSGETQYF. The chain links TRBV27 to TRBJ2-5, with 7 bases fitting TRBD2. This CDR3 contains 15 residues. V lost 3 bases to trimming and J lost 5 bases; unmatched junction nucleotides: 9. Germline CDR1 reads MNHEY; CDR2 reads SMNVEV (reference sequence).

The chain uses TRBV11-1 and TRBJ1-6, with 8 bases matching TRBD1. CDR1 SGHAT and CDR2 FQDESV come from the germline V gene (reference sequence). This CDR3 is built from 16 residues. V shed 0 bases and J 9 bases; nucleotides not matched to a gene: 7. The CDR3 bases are TGTGCCAGCAGCTTAGCGCCGACAGGGGTGGCTTCACCCCTCCACTTT. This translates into CASSLAPTGVASPLHF.

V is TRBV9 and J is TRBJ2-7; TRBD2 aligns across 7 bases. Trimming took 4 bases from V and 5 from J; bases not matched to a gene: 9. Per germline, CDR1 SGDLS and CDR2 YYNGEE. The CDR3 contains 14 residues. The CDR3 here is CASSPHGGMDEQYF. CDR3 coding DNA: TGTGCCAGCAGCCCCCACGGGGGGATGGACGAGCAGTACTTC. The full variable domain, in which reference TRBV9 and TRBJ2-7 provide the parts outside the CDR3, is DSGVTQTPKHLITATGQRVTLRCSPRSGDLSVYWYQQSLDQGLQFLIQYYNGEERAKGNILERFSAQQFPDLHSELNLSSLELGDSALYFCASSPHGGMDEQYFGPGTRLTVT.

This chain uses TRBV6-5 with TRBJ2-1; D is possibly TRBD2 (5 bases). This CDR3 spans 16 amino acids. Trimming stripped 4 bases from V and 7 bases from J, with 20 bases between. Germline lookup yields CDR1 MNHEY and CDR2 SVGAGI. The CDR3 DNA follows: TGTGCCAGCAGTTCGCCCGGGGTCGTAGGTGAAAATGAGCAGTTCTTC. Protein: CASSSPGVVGENEQFF.

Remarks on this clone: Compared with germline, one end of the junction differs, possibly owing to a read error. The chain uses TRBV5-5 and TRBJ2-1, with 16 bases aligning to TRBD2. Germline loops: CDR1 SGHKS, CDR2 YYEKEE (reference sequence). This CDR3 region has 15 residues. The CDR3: CASRLGTSGRGEQFF. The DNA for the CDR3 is TGTGCCAGCAGGTTGGGGACTAGCGGGAGGGGGGAGCAGTTCTTC.

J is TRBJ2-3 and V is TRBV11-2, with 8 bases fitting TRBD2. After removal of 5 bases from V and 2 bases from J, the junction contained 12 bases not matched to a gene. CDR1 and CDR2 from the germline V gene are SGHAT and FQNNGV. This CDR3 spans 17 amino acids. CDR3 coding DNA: TGTGCCAGCAGCCCCCCCGGGAGCGGGGGATTCACAGATACGCAGTATTTT. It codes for CASSPPGSGGFTDTQYF.

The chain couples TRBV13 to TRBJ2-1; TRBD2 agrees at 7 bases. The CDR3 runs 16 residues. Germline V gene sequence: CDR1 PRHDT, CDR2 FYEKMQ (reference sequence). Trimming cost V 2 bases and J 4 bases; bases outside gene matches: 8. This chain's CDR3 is CASSLNRLAVYNEQFF. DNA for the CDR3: TGTGCCAGCAGCTTAAATCGGCTAGCGGTTTACAATGAGCAGTTCTTC.

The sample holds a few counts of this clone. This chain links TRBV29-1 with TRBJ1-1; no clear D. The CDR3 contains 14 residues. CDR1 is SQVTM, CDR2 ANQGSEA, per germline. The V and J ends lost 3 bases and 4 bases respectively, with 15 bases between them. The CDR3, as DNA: TGCAGCGTTGACAGATATGTTTCTGTCACTGAAGCTTTCTTT. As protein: CSVDRYVSVTEAFF.

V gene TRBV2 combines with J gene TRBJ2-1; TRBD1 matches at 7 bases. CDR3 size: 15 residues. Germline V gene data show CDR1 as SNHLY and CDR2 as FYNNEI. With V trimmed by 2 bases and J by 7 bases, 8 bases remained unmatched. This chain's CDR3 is CASSEMDRTVNEQFF. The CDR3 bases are TGTGCCAGCAGTGAAATGGACAGGACGGTGAATGAGCAGTTCTTC.

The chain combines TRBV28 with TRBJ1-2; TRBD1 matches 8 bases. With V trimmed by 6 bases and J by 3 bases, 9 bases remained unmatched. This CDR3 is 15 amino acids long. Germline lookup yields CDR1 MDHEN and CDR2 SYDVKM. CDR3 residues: CASRSGQATYYGYTF. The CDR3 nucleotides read TGTGCCAGCAGGTCGGGACAGGCGACTTACTATGGCTACACCTTC.

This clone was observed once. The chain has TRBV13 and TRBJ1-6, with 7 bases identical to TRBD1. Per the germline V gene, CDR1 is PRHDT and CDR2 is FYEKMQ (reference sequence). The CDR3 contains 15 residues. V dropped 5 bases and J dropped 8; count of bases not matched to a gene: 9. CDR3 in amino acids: CASSPSDREDSPLHF. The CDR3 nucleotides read TGTGCCAGCAGCCCTTCCGACAGGGAGGATTCACCCCTCCACTTT. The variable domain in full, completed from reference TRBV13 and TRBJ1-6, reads AAGVIQSPRHLIKEKRETATLKCYPIPRHDTVYWYQQGPGQDPQFLISFYEKMQSDKGSIPDRFSAQQFSDYHSELNMSSLELGDSALYFCASSPSDREDSPLHFGNGTRLTVT.

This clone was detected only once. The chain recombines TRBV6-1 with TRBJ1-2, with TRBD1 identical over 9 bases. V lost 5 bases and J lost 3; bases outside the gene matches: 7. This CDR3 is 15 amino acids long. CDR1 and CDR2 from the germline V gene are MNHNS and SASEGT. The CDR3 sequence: CASSNTGQGYYGYTF. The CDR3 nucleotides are TGTGCCAGCAGTAATACGGGACAGGGCTACTATGGCTACACCTTC.

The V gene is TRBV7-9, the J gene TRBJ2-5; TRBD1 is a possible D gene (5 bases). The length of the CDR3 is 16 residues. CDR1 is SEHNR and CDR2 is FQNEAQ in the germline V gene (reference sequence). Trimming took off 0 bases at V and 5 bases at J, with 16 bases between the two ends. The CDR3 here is CASSLAGASLSETQYF. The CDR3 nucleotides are TGTGCCAGCAGCTTAGCTGGGGCTAGTCTCTCGGAGACCCAGTACTTC.

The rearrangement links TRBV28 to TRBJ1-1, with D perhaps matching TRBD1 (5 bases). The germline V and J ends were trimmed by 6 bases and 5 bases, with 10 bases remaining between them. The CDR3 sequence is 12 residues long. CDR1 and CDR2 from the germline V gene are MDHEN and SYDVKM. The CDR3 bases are TGTGCCAGCAGCGTCAGGGTTACTGAAGCTTTCTTT. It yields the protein CASSVRVTEAFF.

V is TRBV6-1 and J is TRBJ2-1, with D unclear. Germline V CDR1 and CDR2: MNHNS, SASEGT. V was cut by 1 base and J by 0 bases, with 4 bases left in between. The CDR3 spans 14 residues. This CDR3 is CASSEGSSYNEQFF. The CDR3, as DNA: TGTGCCAGCAGTGAAGGCAGCTCCTACAATGAGCAGTTCTTC.